One TCR beta chain is described in this entry. The antigen is not known. Here immunoSEQ multiplex PCR was the method, and the copy in TCRdb shows in-frame clones only, minus some. Among 2 million to 2.5 million clones listed, over 85% were seen once. This entry belongs to a study of shared clonotypes between healthy human individuals. Study-level points and caveats: An expected dependence of interdonor clonotype sharing on sequencing depth was noted. It was the non-shared clonotypes that had lower generation probabilities than clonotypes shared by all four donors.

CD8 cells classed as naive were CD45RO-negative and positively selected for CCR7, excluding terminally differentiated effector memory CD45RA+ cells. This CDR3 is built from 14 residues. Germline trimming cut 1 base from V and 6 bases from J; bases unmatched to any gene: 2. The V gene's germline CDR1 is LGHNT and CDR2 FRNRAP. V is TRBV12-5 and J is TRBJ1-5; TRBD1 aligns across 8 bases. Input material: naive CD8+ T cells sorted from blood. The TCR was taken from a man between 18 and 29 years old in good health. The CDR3 sequence: CASGLGQGSQPQHF. For the CDR3, the DNA is TGTGCTAGTGGTTTGGGACAGGGGAGTCAGCCCCAGCATTTT.